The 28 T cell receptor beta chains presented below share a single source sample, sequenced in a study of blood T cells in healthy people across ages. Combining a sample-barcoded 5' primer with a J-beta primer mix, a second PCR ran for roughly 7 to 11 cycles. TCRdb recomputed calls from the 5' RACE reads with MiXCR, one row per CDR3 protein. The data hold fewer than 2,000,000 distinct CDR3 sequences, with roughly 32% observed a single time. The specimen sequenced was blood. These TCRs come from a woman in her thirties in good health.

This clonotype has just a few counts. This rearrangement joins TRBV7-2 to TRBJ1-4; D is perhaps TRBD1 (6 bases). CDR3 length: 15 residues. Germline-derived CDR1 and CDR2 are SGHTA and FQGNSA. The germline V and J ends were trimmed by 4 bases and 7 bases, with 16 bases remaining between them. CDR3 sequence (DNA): TGTGCCAGCAGCTCCCGGGGGGGGCGCAGTGAAAAACTGTTTTTT. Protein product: CASSSRGGRSEKLFF.

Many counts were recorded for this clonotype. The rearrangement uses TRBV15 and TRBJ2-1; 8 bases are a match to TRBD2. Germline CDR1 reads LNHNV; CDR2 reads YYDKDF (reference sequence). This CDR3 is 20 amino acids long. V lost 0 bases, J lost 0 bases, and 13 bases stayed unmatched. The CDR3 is CATSRDSRAGARSSYNEQFF. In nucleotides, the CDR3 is TGTGCCACCAGCAGAGATAGTAGAGCGGGGGCCCGAAGCTCCTACAATGAGCAGTTCTTC.

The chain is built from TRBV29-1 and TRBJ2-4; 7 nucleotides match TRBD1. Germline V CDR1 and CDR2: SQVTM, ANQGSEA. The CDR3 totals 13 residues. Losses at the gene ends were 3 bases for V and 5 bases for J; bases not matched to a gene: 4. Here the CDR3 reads CSVETGTQNIQYF. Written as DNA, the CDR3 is TGCAGCGTTGAGACAGGGACCCAAAACATTCAGTACTTC.

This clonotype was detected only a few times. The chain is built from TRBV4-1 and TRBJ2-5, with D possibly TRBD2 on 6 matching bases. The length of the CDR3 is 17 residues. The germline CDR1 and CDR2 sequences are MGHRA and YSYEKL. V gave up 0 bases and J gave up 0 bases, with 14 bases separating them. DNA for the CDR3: TGCGCCAGCAGCCAAGATATGGGACGGGGGTACCAAGAGACCCAGTACTTC. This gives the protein CASSQDMGRGYQETQYF.

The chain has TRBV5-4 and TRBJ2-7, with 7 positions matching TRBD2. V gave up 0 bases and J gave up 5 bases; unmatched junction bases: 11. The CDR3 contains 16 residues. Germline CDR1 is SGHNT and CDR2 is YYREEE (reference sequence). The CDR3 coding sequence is TGTGCCAGCAGCTTGGCTTTGGGGGGAGGGCCCCACGAGCAGTACTTC. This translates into CASSLALGGGPHEQYF.

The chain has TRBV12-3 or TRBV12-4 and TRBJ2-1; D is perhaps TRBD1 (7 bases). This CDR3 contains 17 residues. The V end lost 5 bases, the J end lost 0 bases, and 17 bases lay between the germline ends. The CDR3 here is CASSPRGQGGSYNEQFF. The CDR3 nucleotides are TGTGCCAGCAGTCCCCGAGGGCAGGGGGGCTCCTACAATGAGCAGTTCTTC.

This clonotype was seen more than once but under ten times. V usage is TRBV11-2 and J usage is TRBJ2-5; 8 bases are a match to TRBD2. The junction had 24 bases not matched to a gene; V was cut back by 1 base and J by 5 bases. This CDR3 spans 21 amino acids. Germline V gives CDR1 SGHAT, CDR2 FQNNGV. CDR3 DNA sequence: TGTGCCAGCAGCTTAGGTGTCGGGGGGGCGGGAAGGACTCGGGTCGTTGAGACCCAGTACTTC. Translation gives CASSLGVGGAGRTRVVETQYF. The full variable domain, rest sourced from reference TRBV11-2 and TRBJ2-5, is EAGVAQSPRYKIIEKRQSVAFWCNPISGHATLYWYQQILGQGPKLLIQFQNNGVVDDSQLPKDRFSAERLKGVDSTLKIQPAKLEDSAVYLCASSLGVGGAGRTRVVETQYFGPGTRLLVL.

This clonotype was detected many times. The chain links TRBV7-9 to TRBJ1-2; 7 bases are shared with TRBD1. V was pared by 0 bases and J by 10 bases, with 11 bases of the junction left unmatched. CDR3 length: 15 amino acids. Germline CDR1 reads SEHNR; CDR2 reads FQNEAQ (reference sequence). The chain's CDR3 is CASSLARDSNVDYTF. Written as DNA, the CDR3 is TGTGCCAGCAGCTTAGCCAGGGACAGTAACGTTGACTACACCTTC. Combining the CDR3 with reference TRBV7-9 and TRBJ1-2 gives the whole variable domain DTGVSQNPRHKITKRGQNVTFRCDPISEHNRLYWYRQTLGQGPEFLTYFQNEAQLEKSRLLSDRFSAERPKGSFSTLEIQRTEQGDSAMYLCASSLARDSNVDYTFGSGTRLTVV.

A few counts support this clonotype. The CDR3 region has the DNA TGTGCCAGCAGTCCAGGGAAGGGGTACGAGCAGTACTTC. Its protein is CASSPGKGYEQYF. The chain uses TRBV12-3 or TRBV12-4 and TRBJ2-7; TRBD1 is a possible D gene (5 bases). Trimming stripped 5 bases from V and 4 bases from J, with 12 bases between. The CDR3 is 13 residues long.

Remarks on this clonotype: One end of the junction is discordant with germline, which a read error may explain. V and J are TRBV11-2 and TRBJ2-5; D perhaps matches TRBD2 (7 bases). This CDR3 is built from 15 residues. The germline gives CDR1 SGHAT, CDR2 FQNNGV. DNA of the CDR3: TGTGCCAGCAACTTAGAAAACGGGGGGCCCGAGACCCAGTACTTC. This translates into CASNLENGGPETQYF.

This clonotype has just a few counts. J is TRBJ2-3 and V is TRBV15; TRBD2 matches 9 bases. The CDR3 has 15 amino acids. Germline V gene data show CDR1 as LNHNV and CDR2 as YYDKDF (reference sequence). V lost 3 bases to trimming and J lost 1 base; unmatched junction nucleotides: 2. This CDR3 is CATSSPSGGTDTQYF. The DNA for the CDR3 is TGTGCCACCAGCAGCCCTAGCGGGGGCACAGATACGCAGTATTTT.

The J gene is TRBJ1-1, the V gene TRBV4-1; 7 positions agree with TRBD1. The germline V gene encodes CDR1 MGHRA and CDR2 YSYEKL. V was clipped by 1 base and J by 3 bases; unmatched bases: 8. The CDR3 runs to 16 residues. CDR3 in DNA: TGCGCCAGCAGCCAAGTGTTCAGGGGGGACCACACTGAAGCTTTCTTT. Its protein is CASSQVFRGDHTEAFF.

In DNA, the CDR3 is TGCGCCAGCAGGCAGATTGAAAATTCACCCCTCCACTTT. The encoded protein is CASRQIENSPLHF. The gene calls are TRBV5-1 and TRBJ1-6, with D unresolved. The CDR3 is 13 amino acids. Deletions cut 5 bases from V and 7 bases from J, with 10 bases between. The germline V gene has CDR1 SGHRS and CDR2 YFSETQ.

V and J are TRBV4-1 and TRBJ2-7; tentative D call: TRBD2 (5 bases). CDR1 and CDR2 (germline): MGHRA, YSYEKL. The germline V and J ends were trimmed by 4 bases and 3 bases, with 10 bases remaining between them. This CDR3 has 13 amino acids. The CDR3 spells CASSPSEVYEQYF. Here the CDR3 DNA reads TGCGCCAGCAGCCCCTCGGAGGTCTACGAGCAGTACTTC.

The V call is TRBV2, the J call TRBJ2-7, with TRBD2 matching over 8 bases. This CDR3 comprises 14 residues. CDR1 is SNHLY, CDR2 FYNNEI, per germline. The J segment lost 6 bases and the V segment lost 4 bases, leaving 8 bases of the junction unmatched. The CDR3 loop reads CASSAGAGGFEQYF. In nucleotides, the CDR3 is TGTGCCAGCAGTGCAGGGGCGGGGGGCTTCGAGCAGTACTTC.

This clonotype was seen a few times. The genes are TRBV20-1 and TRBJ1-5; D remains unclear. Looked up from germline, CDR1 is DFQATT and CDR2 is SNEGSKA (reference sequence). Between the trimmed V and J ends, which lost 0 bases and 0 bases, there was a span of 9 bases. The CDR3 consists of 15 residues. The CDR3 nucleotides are TGCAGTGCTAGAGAGGCAGAACCTAGCAATCAGCCCCAGCATTTT. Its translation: CSAREAEPSNQPQHF.

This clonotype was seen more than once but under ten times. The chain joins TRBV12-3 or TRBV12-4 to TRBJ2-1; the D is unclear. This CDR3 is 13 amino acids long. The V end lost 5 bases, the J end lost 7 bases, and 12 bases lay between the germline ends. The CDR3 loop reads CASSQDRWNEQFF. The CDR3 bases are TGTGCCAGCAGTCAGGACCGGTGGAATGAGCAGTTCTTC.

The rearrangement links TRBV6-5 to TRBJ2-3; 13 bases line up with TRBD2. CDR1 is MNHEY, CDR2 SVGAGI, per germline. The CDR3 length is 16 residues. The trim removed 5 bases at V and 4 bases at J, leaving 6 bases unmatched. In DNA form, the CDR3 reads TGTGCCAGCAGTACCCGACTAGCGGGGGGTTCAGATACGCAGTATTTT. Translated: CASSTRLAGGSDTQYF.

This CDR3 reads CATSQGAGGYNEQFF. The CDR3 DNA sequence: TGTGCCACCAGCCAGGGGGCGGGAGGGTACAATGAGCAGTTCTTC. The chain recombines TRBV15 with TRBJ2-1; D perhaps matches TRBD2 (9 bases). The CDR3 is 15 amino acids. The V gene lost 5 bases and the J gene lost 4 bases, with 15 bases spanning the gap. Germline V gene lookup returns CDR1 LNHNV and CDR2 YYDKDF (reference sequence).

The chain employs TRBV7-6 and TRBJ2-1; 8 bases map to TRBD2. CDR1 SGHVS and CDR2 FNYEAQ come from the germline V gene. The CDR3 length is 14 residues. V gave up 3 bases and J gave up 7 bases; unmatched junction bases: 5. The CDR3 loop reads CASSFGAGENEQFF. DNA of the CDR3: TGTGCCAGCAGCTTTGGAGCGGGGGAGAATGAGCAGTTCTTC.

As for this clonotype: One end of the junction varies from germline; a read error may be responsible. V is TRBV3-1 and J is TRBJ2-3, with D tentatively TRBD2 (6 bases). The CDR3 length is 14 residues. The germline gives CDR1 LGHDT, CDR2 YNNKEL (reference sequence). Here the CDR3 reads CAGSHRGGDDTQYF. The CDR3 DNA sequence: TGTGCCGGCAGCCACAGAGGAGGGGACGATACGCAGTATTTT.

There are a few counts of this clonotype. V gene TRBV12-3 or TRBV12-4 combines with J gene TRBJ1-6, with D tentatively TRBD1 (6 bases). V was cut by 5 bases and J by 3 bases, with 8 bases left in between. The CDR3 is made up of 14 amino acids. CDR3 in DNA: TGTGCCAGCAGTGCAGGGGTCTATAATTCACCCCTCCACTTT. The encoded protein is CASSAGVYNSPLHF.

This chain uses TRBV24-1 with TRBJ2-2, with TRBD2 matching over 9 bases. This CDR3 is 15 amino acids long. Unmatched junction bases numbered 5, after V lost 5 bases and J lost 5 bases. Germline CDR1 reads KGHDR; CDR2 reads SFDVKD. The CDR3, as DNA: TGTGCCACCAGTGGCGCGGGAGGGGATACCGGGGAGCTGTTTTTT. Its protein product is CATSGAGGDTGELFF.

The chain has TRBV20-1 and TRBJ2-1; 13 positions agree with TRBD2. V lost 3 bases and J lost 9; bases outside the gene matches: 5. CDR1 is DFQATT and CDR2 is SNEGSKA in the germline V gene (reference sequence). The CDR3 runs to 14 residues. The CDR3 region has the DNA TGCAGTGCTAGGACTAGCGGGGGGAATAGTGAGCAGTTCTTC. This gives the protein CSARTSGGNSEQFF.

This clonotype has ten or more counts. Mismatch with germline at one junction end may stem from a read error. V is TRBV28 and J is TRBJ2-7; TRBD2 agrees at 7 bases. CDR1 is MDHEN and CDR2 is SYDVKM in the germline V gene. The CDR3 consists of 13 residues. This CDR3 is CASSGGGPYEQYF. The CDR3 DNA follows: TGCGCCAGCAGTGGGGGGGGACCCTACGAGCAGTACTTC.

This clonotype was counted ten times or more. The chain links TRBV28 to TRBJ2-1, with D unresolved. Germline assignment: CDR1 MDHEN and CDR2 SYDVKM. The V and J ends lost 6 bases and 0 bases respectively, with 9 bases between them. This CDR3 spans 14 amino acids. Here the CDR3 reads CASRRLSSYNEQFF. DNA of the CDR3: TGTGCCAGCAGGCGACTTAGCTCCTACAATGAGCAGTTCTTC. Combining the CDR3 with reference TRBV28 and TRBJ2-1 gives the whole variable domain DVKVTQSSRYLVKRTGEKVFLECVQDMDHENMFWYRQDPGLGLRLIYFSYDVKMKEKGDIPEGYSVSREKKERFSLILESASTNQTSMYLCASRRLSSYNEQFFGPGTRLTVL.

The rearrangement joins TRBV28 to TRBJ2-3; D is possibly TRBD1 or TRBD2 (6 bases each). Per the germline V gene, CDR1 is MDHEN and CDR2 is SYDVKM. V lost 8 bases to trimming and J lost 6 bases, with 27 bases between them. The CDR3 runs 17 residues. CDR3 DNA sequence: TGTGCCAGCGGGGGCTGGGAGGACATCCCCGCGGCCGATACGCAGTATTTT. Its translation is CASGGWEDIPAADTQYF.

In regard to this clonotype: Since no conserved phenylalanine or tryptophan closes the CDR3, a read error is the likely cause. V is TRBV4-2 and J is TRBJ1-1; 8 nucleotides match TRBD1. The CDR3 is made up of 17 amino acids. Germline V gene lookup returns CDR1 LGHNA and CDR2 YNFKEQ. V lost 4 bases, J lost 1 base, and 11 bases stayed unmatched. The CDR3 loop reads CASSPGQGIVTNTEAFL. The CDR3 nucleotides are TGTGCCAGCAGCCCAGGACAGGGCATCGTAACGAACACTGAAGCTTTCTTG.